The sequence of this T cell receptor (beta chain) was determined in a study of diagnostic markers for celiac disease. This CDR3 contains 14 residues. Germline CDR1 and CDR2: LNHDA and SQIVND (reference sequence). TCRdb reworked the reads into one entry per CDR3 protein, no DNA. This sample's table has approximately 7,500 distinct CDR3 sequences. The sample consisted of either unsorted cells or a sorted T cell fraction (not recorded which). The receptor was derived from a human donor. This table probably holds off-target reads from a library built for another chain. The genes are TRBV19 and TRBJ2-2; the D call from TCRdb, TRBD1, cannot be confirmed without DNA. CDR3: CASSPGQNTGELFF.